This entry is about one TCR delta chain. Its antigen is still unknown. A clone one base away is much larger, so this may be a read error. TCRdb shows the sequencer as Illumina MiSeq. TCRdb recomputed clones from the public reads with CATT; identical DNA rows were then combined. The sample includes some 3,600 delta-chain clones, with approximately 44% observed a single time. The top ten clones comprise less than 10% of the sample. The sample originates from a study of gamma-delta chains in newborns, infants, children (dated by TCRdb to about 2019). For the wider study: According to the study title, microbial exposure causes polyclonal expansion of innate gammadelta T cells right after birth. The study examined the way microbial exposure affected innate gammadelta T cell populations in human newborns right after birth.

The sample consisted of blood, taken at week 6. The receptor was isolated from a child who was a newborn, infant or young child, either healthy, febrile or measles-vaccinated (not recorded which).

The CDR3 corresponds to CACGTLGDPDSSWDTRQMFF. The nucleotides are TGTGCCTGTGGCACTCTGGGGGACCCGGATAGCTCCTGGGACACCCGACAGATGTTTTTC. The chain is made from TRDV2 and TRDJ3; 8 bases in the junction line up with TRDD3. The germline V end is reduced by 5 bases and the J end by 0 bases; junction bases left unmatched: 14. From the cysteine through the phenylalanine, the CDR3 covers 20 amino acids. CDR3 DNA only is kept here, 60 bases in frame from base 1. CDR1 and CDR2, per the germline V gene, are GEAIGNYY and EKD.